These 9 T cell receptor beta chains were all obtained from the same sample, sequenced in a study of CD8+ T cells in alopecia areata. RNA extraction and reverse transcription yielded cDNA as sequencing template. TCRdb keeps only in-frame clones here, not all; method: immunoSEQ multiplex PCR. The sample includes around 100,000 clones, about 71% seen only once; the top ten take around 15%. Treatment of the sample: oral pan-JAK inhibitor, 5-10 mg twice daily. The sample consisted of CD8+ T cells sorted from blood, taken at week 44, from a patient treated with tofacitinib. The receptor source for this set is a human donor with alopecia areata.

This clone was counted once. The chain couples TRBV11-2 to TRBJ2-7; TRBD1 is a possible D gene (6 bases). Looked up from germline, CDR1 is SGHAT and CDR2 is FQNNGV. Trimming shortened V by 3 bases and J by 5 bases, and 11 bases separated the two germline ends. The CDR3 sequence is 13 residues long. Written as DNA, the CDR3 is TGTGCCAGCAGCTTCGGCAGGGGCGACGAGCAGTACTTC. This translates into CASSFGRGDEQYF. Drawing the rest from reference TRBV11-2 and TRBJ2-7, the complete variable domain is EAGVAQSPRYKIIEKRQSVAFWCNPISGHATLYWYQQILGQGPKLLIQFQNNGVVDDSQLPKDRFSAERLKGVDSTLKIQPAKLEDSAVYLCASSFGRGDEQYFGPGTRLTVT.

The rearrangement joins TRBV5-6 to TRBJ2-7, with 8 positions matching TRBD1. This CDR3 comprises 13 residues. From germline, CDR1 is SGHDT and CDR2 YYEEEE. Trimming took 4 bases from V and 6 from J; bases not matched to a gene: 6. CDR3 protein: CASSQTGAVEQYF. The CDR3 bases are TGTGCCAGCAGCCAGACAGGGGCAGTCGAGCAGTACTTC.

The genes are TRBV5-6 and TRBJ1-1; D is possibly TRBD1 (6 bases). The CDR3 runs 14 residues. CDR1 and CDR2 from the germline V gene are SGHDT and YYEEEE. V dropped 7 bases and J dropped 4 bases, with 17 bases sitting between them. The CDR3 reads CASHGEGGGTEAFF. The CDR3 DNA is TGTGCCAGCCACGGGGAAGGGGGTGGCACTGAAGCTTTCTTT.

The CDR3 loop reads CASSLTGPTDTQYF. In DNA, the CDR3 is TGTGCCAGCAGCTTAACAGGGCCCACAGATACGCAGTATTTT. The chain couples TRBV5-5 to TRBJ2-3, with D perhaps matching TRBD1 (6 bases). Germline V gene lookup returns CDR1 SGHKS and CDR2 YYEKEE (reference sequence). This CDR3 is built from 14 residues. V was shortened by 2 bases and J by 2 bases, with 9 bases between the two germline ends.

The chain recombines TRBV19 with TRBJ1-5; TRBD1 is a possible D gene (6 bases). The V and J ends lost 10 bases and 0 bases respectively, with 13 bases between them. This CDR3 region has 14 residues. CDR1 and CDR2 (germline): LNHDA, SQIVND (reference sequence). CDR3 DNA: TGTGCCATTCTCGGGACATATAGCAATCAGCCCCAGCATTTT. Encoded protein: CAILGTYSNQPQHF.

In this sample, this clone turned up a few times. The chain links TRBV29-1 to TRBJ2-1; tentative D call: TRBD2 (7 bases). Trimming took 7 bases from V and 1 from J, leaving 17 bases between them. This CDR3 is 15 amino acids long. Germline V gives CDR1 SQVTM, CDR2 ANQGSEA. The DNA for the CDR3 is TGCAGCGGTTACTGGGCGGGGGCGTCCTACAATGAGCAGTTCTTC. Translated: CSGYWAGASYNEQFF.

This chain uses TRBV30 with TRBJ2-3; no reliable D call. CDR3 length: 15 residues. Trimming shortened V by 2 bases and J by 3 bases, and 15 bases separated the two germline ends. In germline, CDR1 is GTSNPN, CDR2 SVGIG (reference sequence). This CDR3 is CAWSQTANPTDTQYF. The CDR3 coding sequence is TGTGCCTGGAGTCAAACCGCAAACCCGACAGATACGCAGTATTTT.

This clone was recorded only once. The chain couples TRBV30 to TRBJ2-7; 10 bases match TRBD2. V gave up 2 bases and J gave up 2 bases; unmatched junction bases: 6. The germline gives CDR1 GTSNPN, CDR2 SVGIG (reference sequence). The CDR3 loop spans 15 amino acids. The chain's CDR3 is CAWSMGSGGAYEQYF. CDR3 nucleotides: TGTGCCTGGAGTATGGGGAGCGGGGGGGCCTACGAGCAGTACTTC.

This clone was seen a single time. In DNA, the CDR3 is TGTGCCAGCGGTGGGGGTGAGGGGGTCGAGCAGTACTTC. Protein: CASGGGEGVEQYF. The chain couples TRBV2 to TRBJ2-7; TRBD1 is a possible D gene (6 bases). V was clipped by 8 bases and J by 6 bases, with 17 bases between them. The length of the CDR3 is 13 residues. Germline CDR1 SNHLY, CDR2 FYNNEI.